Sequencing of this T cell receptor beta chain was carried out in a study of T-cell reconstitution after alpha-beta-depleted transplantation in children. Unique molecular identifiers featured in how the TCRbeta library was prepared. TCRdb re-called the PCR reads with MiXCR, one entry per CDR3 protein. The table lists 240,000 or so distinct CDR3 sequences, around 11% of them singletons. This clonotype was recorded at least ten times. One end of the junction varies from germline; a read error may be responsible. The CDR3 consists of 12 residues. CDR1 and CDR2 from the germline V gene are SEHNR and FQNEAQ (reference sequence).

The chain has TRBV7-9 and TRBJ1-4; tentatively, D is TRBD1 (5 bases). This material consisted of PBMCs from the stem cell graft donor, taken from the stem cell graft. The TCR comes from a human donor who donated a stem cell graft to a child with acute lymphoblastic leukemia. In DNA, the CDR3 is TGTGCCAGCAGCTTAGTTGAGGGGCGACCCTCCTTT. It is translated as CASSLVEGRPSF.